This T cell receptor beta chain was sequenced for a study of T cell responses to AZD1222 COVID-19 vaccine. Germline-derived CDR1 and CDR2 are MNHNY and SVGAGI (reference sequence). Trimming stripped 4 bases from V and 6 bases from J, with 12 bases between. There are 14 residues in the CDR3. This clone was seen a single time. Data came from immunoSEQ multiplex PCR; TCRdb stores just in-frame clones and leaves some out. The sample carries some 150,000 clones, more than 75% recorded once. The sample consisted of peripheral blood, taken on day 0 of MenACWY control vaccination. This clonotype originated in an adult in good health. The V call is TRBV6-6, the J call TRBJ2-2; D possibly corresponds to TRBD1 (6 bases). The CDR3 region is CASSSTGRAGELFF. The CDR3 bases are TGTGCCAGCAGTTCGACAGGTCGGGCCGGGGAGCTGTTTTTT.